Given below is one TCR beta chain in context. Its antigen is currently not known. A much larger clone is a single base away; this may be a read error. The data were obtained in a study of T cells in Graves' hyperthyroidism and ophthalmopathy (dated by TCRdb to the late 2010s). General notes on the study: Peripheral blood samples were taken at the time of initial diagnosis, prior to any treatment. To identify TCR V-J signatures that set the groups apart, the researchers used a discovery cohort of 100 patients, made up of 40 to 45 with Graves' ophthalmopathy and about 60 with stable Graves' hyperthyroidism. Once sampling was done, hyperthyroidism patients were given methimazole at a starting dose of 30 mg daily, whereas ophthalmopathy patients were given high-dose intravenous methylprednisolone. For training and testing, the approximately 92 patients in the discovery cohort were randomly divided in a 7:3 ratio. TCR Vbeta CDR3 sequencing of approximately 140 peripheral blood samples (over 40 ophthalmopathy, 75 or so hyperthyroidism and roughly 17 progressor patients) is reported in the paper. In roughly six Graves' hyperthyroidism patients, the study also compared T-cell repertoires from thyroid tissue with T-cell repertoires from blood. An independent validation cohort of around 19 hyperthyroidism patients and 17 patients who later progressed to ophthalmopathy tested prospective prediction of ophthalmopathy.

Via the germline V gene, CDR1 is SNHLY and CDR2 FYNNEI. From the cysteine up to the phenylalanine, the CDR3 has a length of 12 residues. CDR3 DNA is the only sequence kept; it has 36 bases, read in frame from the first base. The TCR beta CDR3 regions were amplified from RNA transcripts. The TCR CDR3 was subjected to a first round of RT-PCR using the HTBI primer set and the Qiagen OneStep RT-PCR kit. The libraries were constructed in a second round of multiplex PCR and then size-selected and purified. Libraries were sequenced paired-end with 100 bp reads on an Illumina HiSeq2000. The paper's data handling went like this. SOAPnuke was used to process the raw data, with reads discarded if the reads contained adapters or uncalled bases, had a mean Phred below 15, or lacked an exact constant-primer or identifier match. COPE v1.2.5 was used to merge the high-quality paired reads, and each unique nucleotide sequence was defined as a clonotype. MiTCR v1.1 was used to align clonotypes to the IMGT TRBV, TRBD and TRBJ reference segments. Analysis was restricted to V-J combinations with a frequency above 0.0001, which covered 99.2% of repertoires. A TCS score was defined as the ratio of F50 (clonal expansion) to E x V (chaos), with BLOSUM62-based TCRdist applied between CDR3 peptides within each V-J. Welch's t-statistics and random forest reduced 500 to 650 V-J features to 13, which were used in a naive Bayes classifier (R e1071). Using fastp trimming at Q25 and MiXCR clonotype assembly, TCRdb reanalyzed the public sequencing data and kept in-frame beta chains. Under each unique CDR3 protein, matching rows form one entry showing the most common genes and DNA. In this record, the V and J calls reflect TCRdb's handling and not the investigators' own analysis. This sample holds more than 300,000 distinct CDR3 sequences; 13% to 15% were observed only once. The ten largest clones capture around a fifth of the sample.

In the ophthalmopathy patients, disease was moderately to severely active, with a Clinical Activity Score of 3 or more, a NOSPECS grade of 4 or more, and a duration of less than 3 months. Exclusion was applied to patients with uncontrolled infections, other autoimmune diseases, pregnancy or lactation. Diagnoses were established on the basis of clinical symptoms, serum thyroxine and TRAb, thyroid ultrasound, and orbital computed tomography. Ficoll-Paque density gradient centrifugation was used to isolate PBMCs from around 10 ml of fresh peripheral blood. Total RNA was extracted with Trizol reagent, and quality was checked on an Agilent 2100 Bioanalyzer. Study-wide findings and limitations: In validation, progression to ophthalmopathy was predicted by the model with 55% to 71% sensitivity and 72% to 80% specificity, a median of around 5.9 months before onset. Most expanded thyroid clonotypes (frequency above 0.001) were also detected in blood, a finding suggesting that blood repertoires may reflect thyroid immune responses. In cross-validation, a model built on a 13 V-J signature told ophthalmopathy apart from stable hyperthyroidism with approximately 90% sensitivity and approximately 81% specificity, and in testing the same model reached 80%/75%. No statistical method was used to set the sample size in advance, and investigators knew the group allocation.

This TCR came from a woman in her thirties with Graves' ophthalmopathy. The sequencing sample was made of blood. Rearrangement joined TRBV2 to TRBJ1-1; the D gene is not confidently resolved. The sequenced DNA: TGTGCCAGCACCAGAGTGAACACTGAAGCTTCCTTT. Its protein product is CASTRVNTEASF.